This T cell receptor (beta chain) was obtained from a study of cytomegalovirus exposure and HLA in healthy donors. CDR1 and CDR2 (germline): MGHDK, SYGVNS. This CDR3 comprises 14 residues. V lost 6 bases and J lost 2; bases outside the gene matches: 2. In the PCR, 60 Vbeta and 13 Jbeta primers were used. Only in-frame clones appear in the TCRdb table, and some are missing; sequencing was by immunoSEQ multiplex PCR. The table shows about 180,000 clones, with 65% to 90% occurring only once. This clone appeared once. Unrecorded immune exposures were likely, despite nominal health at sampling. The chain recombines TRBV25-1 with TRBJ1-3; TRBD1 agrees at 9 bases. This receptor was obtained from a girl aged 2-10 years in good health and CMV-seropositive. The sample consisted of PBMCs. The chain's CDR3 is CASRRTGAGNTIYF. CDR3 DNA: TGTGCCAGCAGGCGGACAGGGGCTGGAAACACCATATATTTT.